This paragraph covers one TCR beta chain sequence. Its antigen is currently not known. The sample holds no much larger clone one base away, and base qualities are not on file. In the germline V gene (reference sequence), CDR1 corresponds to LGHDT and CDR2 to YNNKEL. V was cut back by 1 base and J by 7 bases, leaving a gap of 14 bases between them. From the cysteine up to the phenylalanine, the CDR3 has a length of 15 residues. Only the CDR3 DNA stays, 45 bases, in frame from base 1. The data were obtained in a study of blood T cell repertoires in COVID-19 (dated by TCRdb to about 2020). Background for the entire study: The collaborator samples originated in the United States, Italy and Spain and spanned the acute and convalescent phases of COVID-19. The prospective study material was composed of cDNA or gDNA derived from T cells, B-cell-depleted T cells, or PBMCs. A de-identified subject ID, COVID-19 status, age in years and sex were almost always included in the sample metadata. The samples were drawn from the first 160 participants of the ongoing ImmuneRACE study and from 950 to 1,500 subjects provided by 6 global collaborators. Where available, HLA class I and class II types were taken from metadata supplied by the sample provider and were not determined by assay-based typing. The repertoires were released in a freely available public database meant as a resource for research on the immune response to SARS-CoV-2. The dataset comprised deeply sampled blood TCRbeta repertoires from subjects exposed to, actively infected with, or recovered from COVID-19. Here is what the overall study found, with its caveats: Clinical and demographic metadata were provided uncurated, with the amount varying by source and participant.

Participants in the prospective study were enrolled through a virtual design, were aged 18 to 89 years, and lived in approximately 24 United States geographic areas. Cohort assignment in the prospective study relied on participant-reported clinical history from a screening survey and a study questionnaire. ImmuneRACE Cohort 3 recovered participants were defined by two consecutive negative NP/OP PCR tests, healthcare professional clearance, or symptom resolution. Mobile phlebotomists in the prospective study collected whole blood, serum and a nasopharyngeal or oropharyngeal swab from every participant. Over a 2-month period, participants in the prospective study had the option of providing additional blood draws and questionnaires. Prospective study blood samples were shipped either frozen or at room temperature before DNA extraction. The immunoSEQ Assay, a bias-controlled multiplex PCR, was used to amplify TCRbeta CDR3 regions from genomic DNA. Under the source paper's analysis protocol: The number of nucleated cells in each sample was estimated from the amplification of reference gene primers within the assay. Sequence reads were collapsed and filtered to measure the absolute abundance of every unique TCRbeta CDR3 rearrangement. Productive Simpson clonality was computed per sample as the square root of Simpson's diversity index over productive rearrangements. The source is immuneACCESS, and TCRdb retained only in-frame sequences with V and J called. Part of the clones is not carried over; for the studies checked, unresolved V genes explain less than half of this, and the remainder is unexplained. V and J calls and clone size are as listed in that table; D and trimming were resolved from the DNA. In this sample the table shows about 100,000 clones, just over 85% of which occur a single time. The biggest ten clones account for roughly 2.7% of the sample.

Sequencing used PBMCs or T cells enriched from blood (not recorded which). The chain was built from TRBV3-1 (or the pseudogene TRBV3-2) and TRBJ2-1; the D gene is possibly TRBD2, with 7 bases matching. The origin of this receptor is a woman aged 45-60 years who had recovered from COVID-19. The nucleotide sequence reads as follows: TGTGCCAGCAGCCAAGGGGGGGGCGGTTGGAATGAGCAGTTCTTC. This codes for CASSQGGGGWNEQFF.